The next 28 T cell receptor beta chains were all read from a single sample in a study of technical replicates of blood from several donors. Clones were sequenced by immunoSEQ multiplex PCR, and TCRdb holds only the in-frame ones, with some missing. The table shows about 34,000 clones, with just over 90% occurring only once. Sequenced: PBMCs. These TCRs come from a human donor in good health. Some clones in this sample may be carry-over from other donors' samples.

The genes are TRBV5-1 and TRBJ2-3; the D gene is possibly TRBD2 (5 bases). V shed 0 bases and J shed 5 bases, with 7 bases lying between them. In germline, CDR1 is SGHRS, CDR2 YFSETQ. The CDR3 has 13 amino acids. This chain's CDR3 is CASSLGSEDTQYF. The CDR3 nucleotides read TGCGCCAGCAGCTTGGGTAGCGAAGATACGCAGTATTTT.

J is TRBJ2-7 and V is TRBV21-1; the table's D call of TRBD1 was not tested on the DNA. TRBV21-1 is a documented pseudogene. This CDR3 has 11 residues. The CDR3 spells CASSKAGRGDF. CDR3 nucleotide sequence: TGTGCCAGCAGCAAAGCGGGCAGGGGGGACTTC.

As regards this clone: A junction boundary mismatches the germline segment, possibly from a read error. The chain recombines TRBV6-1 with TRBJ2-7; 7 nucleotides align to TRBD1. There are 12 residues in the CDR3. In germline, CDR1 is MNHNS, CDR2 SASEGT. CDR3: CASSEIRGTVKF. The CDR3 DNA reads TGTGCCAGCAGTGAAATTCGAGGGACAGTTAAATTC.

The rearrangement links TRBV6-5 to TRBJ2-7; maybe TRBD1 (6 bases). V was trimmed by 4 bases and J by 6 bases, leaving 16 bases between them. Germline CDR1 MNHEY, CDR2 SVGAGI. The CDR3 is made up of 14 amino acids. The CDR3 DNA reads TGTGCCAGCAGTTCCGGGGACATCCTTGGCGAGCAGTACTTC. As protein: CASSSGDILGEQYF.

In the case of this clone: An end of the junction differs from the germline gene, which may be a read error. The chain joins TRBV6-5 to TRBJ2-7; 8 bases agree with TRBD2. Germline lookup yields CDR1 MNHEY and CDR2 SVGAGI. There are 15 residues in the CDR3. The CDR3 sequence is CASSYSWAGGYEQYF. The CDR3 DNA follows: TGTGCCAGCAGCTACTCATGGGCGGGGGGCTACGAGCAGTACTTC.

This clone is a singleton in its sample. The chain uses TRBV7-2 and TRBJ2-1; D call uncertain. The V gene lost 5 bases and the J gene lost 7 bases, with 12 bases spanning the gap. This CDR3 has 13 amino acids. Germline V gene sequence: CDR1 SGHTA, CDR2 FQGNSA. CDR3 coding DNA: TGTGCCAGCAGCGTGCCGAGGCGGAATGAGCAGTTCTTC. Protein product: CASSVPRRNEQFF.

This clone was counted between two and nine times. The rearrangement joins TRBV11-2 to TRBJ2-2, with unresolved D. CDR1 and CDR2 (germline): SGHAT, FQNNGV. There are 15 residues in the CDR3. V was clipped by 4 bases and J by 4 bases, with 13 bases between them. The CDR3 here is CASSSIRRSTGELFF. CDR3 coding DNA: TGTGCCAGCAGCTCGATCAGAAGGAGCACCGGGGAGCTGTTTTTT.

This clone was recorded only once. V usage is TRBV7-2 and J usage is TRBJ1-6; 11 positions agree with TRBD1. CDR3 length equals 14 residues. Germline CDR1 SGHTA, CDR2 FQGNSA. The V segment lost 4 bases and the J segment 13 bases; nucleotides outside the gene matches: 6. The CDR3 spells CASSYGQGASPLHF. As DNA, the CDR3 is TGTGCCAGCAGCTACGGACAGGGGGCTTCGCCCCTCCACTTT.

V gene TRBV7-8 combines with J gene TRBJ1-5; 8 bases map to TRBD1. The CDR3 extends over 16 amino acids. V shed 4 bases and J 3 bases; nucleotides not matched to a gene: 8. The germline gives CDR1 SGHVS, CDR2 FQNEAQ. The CDR3 here is CASSSSLTGANQPQHF. The CDR3 coding sequence is TGTGCCAGCAGCTCCTCCCTGACAGGGGCCAATCAGCCCCAGCATTTT.

This sequence joins TRBV4-1 and TRBJ1-1, with D perhaps matching TRBD1 (6 bases). Germline V gives CDR1 MGHRA, CDR2 YSYEKL. The CDR3 contains 13 residues. Trimming left V 1 base short and J 6 bases short, with 9 bases between. CDR3 protein: CASSQVKGAEAFF. The CDR3 bases are TGCGCCAGCAGCCAAGTGAAGGGGGCTGAAGCTTTCTTT.

The chain is built from TRBV2 and TRBJ1-1; tentatively, D is TRBD1 (6 bases). V shed 6 bases and J shed 0 bases, with 14 bases lying between them. The CDR3 has 15 residues. Germline V CDR1 and CDR2: SNHLY, FYNNEI. CDR3 protein: CASRPPGHMNTEAFF. The CDR3 DNA follows: TGTGCCAGCAGACCCCCGGGACACATGAACACTGAAGCTTTCTTT.

The chain joins TRBV7-2 to TRBJ2-7, with 12 nucleotides matching TRBD2. Unmatched junction bases numbered 9, after V lost 4 bases and J lost 5 bases. CDR3 length: 16 amino acids. Germline V gives CDR1 SGHTA, CDR2 FQGNSA. This chain's CDR3 is CASSYPLAGGRDEQYF. CDR3 coding DNA: TGTGCCAGCAGCTACCCTCTAGCGGGAGGGCGGGACGAGCAGTACTTC.

The rearrangement links TRBV11-3 to TRBJ2-3; D is unclear. This CDR3 is built from 8 residues. Deletions cut 3 bases from V and 14 bases from J, with 3 bases between. Germline CDR1 SGHNT, CDR2 YENEEA. The CDR3 sequence: CASSFRYF. The CDR3 nucleotides are TGTGCCAGCAGCTTTAGGTATTTT.

This sequence joins TRBV27 and TRBJ2-7; 9 nucleotides agree with TRBD1. Trimming removed 3 bases from V and 3 bases from J; junction bases left unmatched: 6. Germline-derived CDR1 and CDR2 are MNHEY and SMNVEV (reference sequence). The CDR3 has 15 residues. As DNA, the CDR3 is TGTGCCAGCAGTTTTCTCGGGACAGGGAGCTACGAGCAGTACTTC. Its translation: CASSFLGTGSYEQYF.

By proportion, this clone is medium-sized (0.01 to 0.1%). The chain employs TRBV7-9 and TRBJ2-3, with TRBD2 matching over 11 bases. Germline CDR1 SEHNR, CDR2 FQNEAQ (reference sequence). The CDR3 consists of 16 residues. Trimming at V came to 7 bases and at J to 2 bases, leaving 8 bases not matched to a gene. This chain's CDR3 is CASTPGLAEYTDTQYF. In nucleotides, the CDR3 is TGTGCCAGCACCCCGGGACTAGCGGAGTACACAGATACGCAGTATTTT.

The rearrangement joins TRBV6-5 to TRBJ2-1; possible D gene TRBD2, 5 bases. Germline V CDR1 and CDR2: MNHEY, SVGAGI. This CDR3 has 15 amino acids. With 0 bases removed from V and 3 bases from J, the gap between germline ends came to 9 bases. The CDR3 loop is CASSYSPGIYNEQFF. CDR3 nucleotide sequence: TGTGCCAGCAGTTACTCGCCCGGGATCTACAATGAGCAGTTCTTC.

The genes are TRBV5-1 and TRBJ2-2; 9 bases fit TRBD2. The CDR3 runs to 18 residues. Trimming removed 4 bases from V and 0 bases from J; junction bases left unmatched: 10. Per the germline V gene, CDR1 is SGHRS and CDR2 is YFSETQ. The CDR3 loop is CASSRGRIAGANTGELFF. CDR3 DNA: TGCGCCAGCAGCAGGGGAAGGATAGCGGGAGCGAACACCGGGGAGCTGTTTTTT. The variable domain in full, completed from reference TRBV5-1 and TRBJ2-2, reads KAGVTQTPRYLIKTRGQQVTLSCSPISGHRSVSWYQQTPGQGLQFLFEYFSETQRNKGNFPGRFSGRQFSNSRSEMNVSTLELGDSALYLCASSRGRIAGANTGELFFGEGSRLTVL.

The chain couples TRBV30 to TRBJ1-1; D unclear. V shed 0 bases and J shed 7 bases, with 9 bases lying between them. Germline-derived CDR1 and CDR2 are GTSNPN and SVGIG (reference sequence). The CDR3 spans 12 residues. CDR3 sequence reads: CAWSVGGIEAFF. The CDR3 DNA reads as TGTGCCTGGAGTGTAGGCGGAATTGAAGCTTTCTTT.

J is TRBJ1-1 and V is TRBV18; TRBD1 might be the D (5 bases). Deletions cut 5 bases from V and 1 base from J, with 8 bases between. CDR3 length: 13 amino acids. CDR1 and CDR2 (germline): KGHSH, LQKENI. CDR3 loop: CASSLGQNTEAFF. CDR3 in DNA: TGTGCCAGCTCATTAGGACAGAACACTGAAGCTTTCTTT. Complete variable domain (other parts from reference TRBV18 and TRBJ1-1): NAGVMQNPRHLVRRRGQEARLRCSPMKGHSHVYWYRQLPEEGLKFMVYLQKENIIDESGMPKERFSAEFPKEGPSILRIQQVVRGDSAAYFCASSLGQNTEAFFGQGTRLTVV.

The V gene is TRBV2, the J gene TRBJ1-2, with 8 bases lining up with TRBD1. Germline-derived CDR1 and CDR2 are SNHLY and FYNNEI. V shed 7 bases, J shed 4 bases, and the junction held 8 bases outside the gene matches. The CDR3 runs 14 residues. This chain's CDR3 is CASTGQGPLYGYTF. DNA of the CDR3: TGTGCCAGCACTGGACAGGGCCCTCTCTATGGCTACACCTTC.

This clone was observed a few times. The chain is built from TRBV30 and TRBJ2-7; D uncertain. Trimming removed 2 bases from V and 3 bases from J, with 11 bases in between. This CDR3 has 13 amino acids. CDR1 and CDR2 (germline): GTSNPN, SVGIG (reference sequence). The CDR3 sequence is CAWSWRRDYEQYF. The CDR3 DNA reads as TGTGCCTGGAGTTGGCGGAGAGACTACGAGCAGTACTTC.

This chain connects TRBV19 to TRBJ1-1; 7 positions agree with TRBD1. The CDR3 runs to 15 residues. Trimming cost V 3 bases and J 1 base; bases outside gene matches: 5. Looked up from germline, CDR1 is LNHDA and CDR2 is SQIVND (reference sequence). DNA of the CDR3: TGTGCCAGTAGTATTTGGACAGGAGGGAACACTGAAGCTTTCTTT. Translated, it gives CASSIWTGGNTEAFF.

In this sample, this clone turned up once. V and J are TRBV11-1 and TRBJ2-7, with D perhaps TRBD2 (5 bases). There are 14 residues in the CDR3. The V gene's germline CDR1 is SGHAT and CDR2 FQDESV (reference sequence). Trimming pared 5 bases from V and 6 bases from J, leaving 17 bases between. The CDR3 here is CASSPAGNGREQYF. CDR3 DNA: TGTGCCAGCAGCCCGGCGGGTAATGGACGCGAGCAGTACTTC.

This sequence joins TRBV18 and TRBJ1-6; D may be TRBD1 (5 bases). The CDR3 contains 13 residues. From germline, CDR1 is KGHSH and CDR2 LQKENI. The V end was cut by 2 bases, the J end by 8 bases, with 7 bases between. This CDR3 reads CASSPGGDSPLHF. The CDR3 nucleotides read TGTGCCAGCTCACCAGGGGGGGATTCACCCCTCCACTTT.

The chain combines TRBV5-8 with TRBJ2-2; 9 bases map to TRBD1. The junction had 12 bases not matched to a gene; V was cut back by 3 bases and J by 6 bases. The length of the CDR3 is 17 residues. In germline, CDR1 is SGHTS, CDR2 YDEGEE. Here the CDR3 reads CASSSRGDRALAGELFF. The CDR3 bases are TGTGCCAGCAGCTCCCGCGGGGACAGGGCACTGGCCGGGGAGCTGTTTTTT. Together with reference TRBV5-8 and TRBJ2-2, the CDR3 gives the full variable domain: EAGVTQSPTHLIKTRGQQATLRCSPISGHTSVYWYQQALGLGLQFLLWYDEGEERNRGNFPPRFSGRQFPNYSSELNVNALELEDSALYLCASSSRGDRALAGELFFGEGSRLTVL.

This rearrangement joins TRBV7-2 to TRBJ2-3; TRBD1 aligns across 8 bases. Looked up from germline, CDR1 is SGHTA and CDR2 is FQGNSA. The CDR3 length is 16 residues. V lost 5 bases to trimming and J lost 3 bases; unmatched junction nucleotides: 10. The CDR3 spells CASSPPGGGGTDTQYF. CDR3 in DNA: TGTGCCAGCAGCCCACCAGGGGGCGGAGGTACAGATACGCAGTATTTT.

The rearrangement uses TRBV29-1 and TRBJ2-7, with 8 positions matching TRBD2. The germline gives CDR1 SQVTM, CDR2 ANQGSEA. There are 18 residues in the CDR3. V was pared by 2 bases and J by 5 bases, with 20 bases of the junction left unmatched. The CDR3 nucleotides read TGCAGCGTTGAACTACCGGAGGCGGGAGGTAACCTTGTGAACGAGCAGTACTTC. Protein sequence: CSVELPEAGGNLVNEQYF.

V is TRBV6-6 and J is TRBJ2-1, with 10 positions matching TRBD1. The CDR3 contains 15 residues. V lost 5 bases and J lost 7; bases outside the gene matches: 8. CDR1 and CDR2 (germline): MNHNY, SVGAGI (reference sequence). Here the CDR3 DNA reads TGTGCCAGCAGTCCCGGACAGGGGGTCTGGAATGAGCAGTTCTTC. This gives the protein CASSPGQGVWNEQFF.